This T cell receptor beta chain comes out of a study of T cell responses to AZD1222 COVID-19 vaccine. CDR1 SGDLS and CDR2 YYNGEE come from the germline V gene. The V segment lost 5 bases and the J segment 5 bases; nucleotides outside the gene matches: 8. This CDR3 is built from 15 residues. Worth noting for this clone: What it binds is unknown.

Doses given second, at about 4 or about 12 weeks, were pooled. The table came from immunoSEQ multiplex PCR; TCRdb's copy has only in-frame clones and leaves some out. The sample includes 150,000 or so clones, roughly 88% of them seen just once. Findings and limits, study-wide: The donor group comprised mostly white British people and more females; the analysis possibly underestimated clonal diversity. The number of AZD1222 recipients seropositive at baseline was only 6 or 7.

The chain joins TRBV9 to TRBJ2-2; 8 bases align to TRBD1. Source: peripheral blood, taken 28 days after the second AZD1222 dose. The receptor was isolated from an adult who received the AZD1222 COVID-19 vaccine. Here the CDR3 reads CASSISRQGTGELFF. CDR3 DNA sequence: TGTGCCAGCAGTATTTCCAGACAGGGGACCGGGGAGCTGTTTTTT.